This T cell receptor (beta chain) comes out of a study of breast tumors, draining lymph nodes, adjacent tissues. Study results and limitations: Compared with basal-like, luminal-like tumors shared significantly more repertoire with nontumor tissue. Tumor TCR diversity was below lymph nodes but above nontumor tissue.

In TCRdb, the multiplex PCR reads were re-called with MiXCR into one record per CDR3 protein. The table lists under 250,000 distinct CDR3 sequences, roughly 32% of them singletons. Axillary draining lymph nodes of breast cancer patients supplied the node samples. A remark on this clonotype: Its antigen is currently unknown.

The sequence derives from a female donor with breast cancer. Some clones in this sample may be carry-over from other donors' samples. Sequenced input: axillary lymph node tissue.

The CDR3: CATSRKTGSSNEKLFF. DNA of the CDR3: TGTGCCACCAGCAGAAAGACAGGGAGCTCAAATGAAAAACTGTTTTTT. The rearrangement joins TRBV15 to TRBJ1-4; 7 bases are a match to TRBD1. CDR1 is LNHNV and CDR2 is YYDKDF in the germline V gene (reference sequence). V trimming: 2 bases; J trimming: 5 bases; junction bases outside the gene matches: 8. CDR3 length: 16 amino acids. Combining the CDR3 with reference TRBV15 and TRBJ1-4 gives the whole variable domain DAMVIQNPRYQVTQFGKPVTLSCSQTLNHNVMYWYQQKSSQAPKLLFHYYDKDFNNEADTPDNFQSRRPNTSFCFLDIRSPGLGDTAMYLCATSRKTGSSNEKLFFGSGTQLSVL.